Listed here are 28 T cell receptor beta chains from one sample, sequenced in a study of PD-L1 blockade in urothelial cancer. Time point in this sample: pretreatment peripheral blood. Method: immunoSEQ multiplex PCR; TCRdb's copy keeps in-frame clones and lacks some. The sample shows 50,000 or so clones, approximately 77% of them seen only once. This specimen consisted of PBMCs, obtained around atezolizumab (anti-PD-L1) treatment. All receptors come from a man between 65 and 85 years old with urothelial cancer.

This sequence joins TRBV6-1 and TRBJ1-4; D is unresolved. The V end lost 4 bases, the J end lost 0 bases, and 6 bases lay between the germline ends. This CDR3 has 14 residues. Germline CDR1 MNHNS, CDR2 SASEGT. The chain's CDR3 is CASSGQTTNEKLFF. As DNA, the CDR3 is TGTGCCAGCAGTGGGCAAACAACTAATGAAAAACTGTTTTTT.

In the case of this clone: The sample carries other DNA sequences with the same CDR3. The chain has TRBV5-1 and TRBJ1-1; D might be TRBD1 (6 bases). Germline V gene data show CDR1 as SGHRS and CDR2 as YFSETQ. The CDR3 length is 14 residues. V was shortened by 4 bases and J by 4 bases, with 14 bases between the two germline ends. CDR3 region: CASSPQGGGTEAFF. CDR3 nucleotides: TGCGCCAGCAGCCCACAGGGTGGGGGCACTGAAGCTTTCTTT.

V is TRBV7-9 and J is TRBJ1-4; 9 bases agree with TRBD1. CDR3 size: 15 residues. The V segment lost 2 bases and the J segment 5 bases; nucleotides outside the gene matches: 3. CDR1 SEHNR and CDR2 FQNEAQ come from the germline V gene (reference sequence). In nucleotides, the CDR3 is TGTGCCAGCAGCTTAACCGGGACAGGGAATGAAAAACTGTTTTTT. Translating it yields CASSLTGTGNEKLFF.

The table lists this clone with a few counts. The CDR3 DNA follows: TGTGCCAGCAGCGTCCAGGGATTGGACTATGGCTACACCTTC. Translation: CASSVQGLDYGYTF. This chain links TRBV9 with TRBJ1-2; perhaps TRBD1 as D (5 bases). The CDR3 has 14 residues. The V and J ends lost 2 bases and 3 bases respectively, with 11 bases between them. Germline values: CDR1 SGDLS, CDR2 YYNGEE.

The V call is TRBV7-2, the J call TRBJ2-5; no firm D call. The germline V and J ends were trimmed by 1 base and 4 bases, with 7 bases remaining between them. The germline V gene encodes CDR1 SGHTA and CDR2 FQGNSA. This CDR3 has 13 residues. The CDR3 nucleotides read TGTGCCAGCAGCTTAGGCAGGCGAGAGACCCAGTACTTC. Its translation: CASSLGRRETQYF.

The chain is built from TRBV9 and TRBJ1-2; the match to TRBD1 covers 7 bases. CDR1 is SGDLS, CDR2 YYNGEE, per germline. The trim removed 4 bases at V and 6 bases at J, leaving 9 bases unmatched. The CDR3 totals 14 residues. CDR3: CASSPATGLHGYTF. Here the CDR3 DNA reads TGTGCCAGCAGCCCAGCGACAGGGTTGCATGGCTACACCTTC.

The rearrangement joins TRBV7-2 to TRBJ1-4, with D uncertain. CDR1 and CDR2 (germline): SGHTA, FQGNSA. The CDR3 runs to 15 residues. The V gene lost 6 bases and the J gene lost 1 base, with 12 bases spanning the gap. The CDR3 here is CASSRTAVTNEKLFF. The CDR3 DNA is TGTGCCAGCAGTCGTACAGCTGTAACTAATGAAAAACTGTTTTTT.

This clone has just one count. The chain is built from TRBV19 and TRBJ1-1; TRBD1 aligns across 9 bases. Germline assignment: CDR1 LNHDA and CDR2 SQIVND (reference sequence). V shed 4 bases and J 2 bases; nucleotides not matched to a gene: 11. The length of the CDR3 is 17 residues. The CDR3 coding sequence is TGTGCCAGTAGTAATCTTTGGGGACAGGGTAGTAACACTGAAGCTTTCTTT. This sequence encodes CASSNLWGQGSNTEAFF.

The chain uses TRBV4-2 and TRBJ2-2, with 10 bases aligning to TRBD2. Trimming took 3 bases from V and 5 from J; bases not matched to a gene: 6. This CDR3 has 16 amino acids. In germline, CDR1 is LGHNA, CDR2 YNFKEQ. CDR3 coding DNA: TGTGCCAGCAGCCAGGTTATTAGCGGGAGGACCGGGGAGCTGTTTTTT. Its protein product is CASSQVISGRTGELFF.

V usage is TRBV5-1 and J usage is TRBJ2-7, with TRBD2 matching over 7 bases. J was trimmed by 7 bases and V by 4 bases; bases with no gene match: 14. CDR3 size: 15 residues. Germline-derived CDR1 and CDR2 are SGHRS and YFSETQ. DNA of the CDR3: TGCGCCAGCAGCCCGTGGAGCGGGACGTCGGGGGAGCAGTACTTC. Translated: CASSPWSGTSGEQYF.

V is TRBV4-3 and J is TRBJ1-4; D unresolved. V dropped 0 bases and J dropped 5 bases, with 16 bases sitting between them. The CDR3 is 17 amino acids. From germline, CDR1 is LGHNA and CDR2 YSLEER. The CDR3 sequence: CASSQDRPAGLNEKLFF. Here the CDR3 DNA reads TGCGCCAGCAGCCAAGATAGACCGGCGGGCCTGAATGAAAAACTGTTTTTT.

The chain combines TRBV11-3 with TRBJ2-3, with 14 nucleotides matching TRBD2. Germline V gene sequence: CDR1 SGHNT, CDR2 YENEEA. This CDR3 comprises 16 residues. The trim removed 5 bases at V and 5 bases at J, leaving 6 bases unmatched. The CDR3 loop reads CASSPGLAGEVDTQYF. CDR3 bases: TGTGCCAGCAGCCCGGGACTAGCGGGAGAAGTAGATACGCAGTATTTT.

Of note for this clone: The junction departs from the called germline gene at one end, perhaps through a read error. CDR3: CASSQVASGTNPGELFF. CDR3 DNA: TGCGCCAGCAGCCAAGTGGCTAGCGGGACGAACCCCGGGGAGCTGTTTTTT. V gene TRBV4-3 combines with J gene TRBJ2-2, with TRBD2 matching 9 bases. Germline values: CDR1 LGHNA, CDR2 YSLEER. This CDR3 region has 17 residues.

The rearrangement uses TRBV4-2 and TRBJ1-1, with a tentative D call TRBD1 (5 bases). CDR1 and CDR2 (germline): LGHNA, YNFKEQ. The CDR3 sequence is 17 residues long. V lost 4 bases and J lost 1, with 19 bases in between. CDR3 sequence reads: CASSPDAGLTRNTEAFF. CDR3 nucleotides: TGTGCCAGCAGCCCAGACGCAGGGTTGACGCGGAACACTGAAGCTTTCTTT.

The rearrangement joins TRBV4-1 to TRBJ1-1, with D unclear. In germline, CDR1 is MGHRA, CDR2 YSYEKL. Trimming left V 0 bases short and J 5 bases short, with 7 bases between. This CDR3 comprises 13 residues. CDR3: CASSQDKRTEAFF. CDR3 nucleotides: TGCGCCAGCAGCCAAGACAAGAGAACTGAAGCTTTCTTT.

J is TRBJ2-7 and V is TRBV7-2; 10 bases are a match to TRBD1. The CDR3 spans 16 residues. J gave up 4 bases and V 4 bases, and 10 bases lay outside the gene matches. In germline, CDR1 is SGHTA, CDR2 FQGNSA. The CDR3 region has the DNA TGTGCCAGCAGCTCCCACCCGGGACAGGGGATTTACGAGCAGTACTTC. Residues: CASSSHPGQGIYEQYF.

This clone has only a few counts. CDR3 residues: CASSPYWGTGNYEQYF. Written as DNA, the CDR3 is TGTGCCAGCAGCCCCTATTGGGGGACAGGGAACTACGAGCAGTACTTC. The chain has TRBV5-6 and TRBJ2-7, with 9 bases lining up with TRBD1. Germline values: CDR1 SGHDT, CDR2 YYEEEE. Germline trimming cut 4 bases from V and 3 bases from J; bases unmatched to any gene: 11. The CDR3 extends over 16 amino acids. Supplemented by reference TRBV5-6 and TRBJ2-7, the full variable domain reads DAGVTQSPTHLIKTRGQQVTLRCSPKSGHDTVSWYQQALGQGPQFIFQYYEEEERQRGNFPDRFSGHQFPNYSSELNVNALLLGDSALYLCASSPYWGTGNYEQYFGPGTRLTVT.

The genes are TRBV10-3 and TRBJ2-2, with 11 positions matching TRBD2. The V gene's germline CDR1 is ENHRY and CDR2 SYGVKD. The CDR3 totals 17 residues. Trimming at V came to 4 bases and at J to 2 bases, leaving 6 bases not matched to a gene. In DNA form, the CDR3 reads TGTGCCATCAGTGTAGCGGGAGGGCCTTTTAACACCGGGGAGCTGTTTTTT. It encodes CAISVAGGPFNTGELFF.

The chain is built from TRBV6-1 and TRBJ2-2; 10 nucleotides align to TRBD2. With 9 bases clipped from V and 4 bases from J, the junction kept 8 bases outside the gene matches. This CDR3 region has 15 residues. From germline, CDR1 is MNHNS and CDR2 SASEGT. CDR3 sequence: CASYPSGRLTGELFF. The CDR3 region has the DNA TGTGCCAGTTACCCTAGCGGGAGACTCACCGGGGAGCTGTTTTTT.

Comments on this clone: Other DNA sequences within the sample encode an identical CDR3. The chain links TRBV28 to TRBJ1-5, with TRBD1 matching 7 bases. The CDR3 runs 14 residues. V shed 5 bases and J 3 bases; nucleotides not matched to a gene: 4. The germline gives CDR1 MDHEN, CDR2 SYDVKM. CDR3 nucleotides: TGTGCCAGCAGTCCAGGGGGTCCCAATCAGCCCCAGCATTTT. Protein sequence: CASSPGGPNQPQHF.

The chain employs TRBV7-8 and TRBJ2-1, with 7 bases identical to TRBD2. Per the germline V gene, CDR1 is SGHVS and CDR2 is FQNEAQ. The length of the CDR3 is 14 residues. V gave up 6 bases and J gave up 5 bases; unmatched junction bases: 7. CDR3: CASRRLAAHNEQFF. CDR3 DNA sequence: TGTGCCAGCAGGCGGCTAGCGGCCCACAATGAGCAGTTCTTC.

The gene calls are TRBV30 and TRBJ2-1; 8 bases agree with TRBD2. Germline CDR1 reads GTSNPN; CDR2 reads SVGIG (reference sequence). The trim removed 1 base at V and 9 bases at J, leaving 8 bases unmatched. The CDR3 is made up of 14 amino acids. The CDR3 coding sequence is TGTGCCTGGAGTGGGCTAGCGGGTGGCGGTGAGCAGTTCTTC. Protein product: CAWSGLAGGGEQFF.

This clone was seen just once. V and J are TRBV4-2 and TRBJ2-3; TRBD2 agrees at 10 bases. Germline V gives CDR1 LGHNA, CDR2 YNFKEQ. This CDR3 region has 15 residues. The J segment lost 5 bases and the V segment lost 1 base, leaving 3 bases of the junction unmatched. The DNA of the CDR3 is TGTGCCAGCAGCCAAGCTAGCGGGAGAGGAGATACGCAGTATTTT. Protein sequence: CASSQASGRGDTQYF.

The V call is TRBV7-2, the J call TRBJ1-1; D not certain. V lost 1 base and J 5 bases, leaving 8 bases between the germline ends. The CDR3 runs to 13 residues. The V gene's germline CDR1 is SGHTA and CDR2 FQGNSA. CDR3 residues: CASSLVQLTEAFF. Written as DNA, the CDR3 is TGTGCCAGCAGCTTAGTACAGTTAACTGAAGCTTTCTTT.

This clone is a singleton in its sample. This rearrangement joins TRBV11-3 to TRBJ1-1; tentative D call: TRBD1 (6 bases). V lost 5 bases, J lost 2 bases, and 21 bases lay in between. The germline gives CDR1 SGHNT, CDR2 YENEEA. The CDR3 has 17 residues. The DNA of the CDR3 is TGTGCCAGCAGCCCTACTTACCCGGACAGCAAAAACACTGAAGCTTTCTTT. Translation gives CASSPTYPDSKNTEAFF.

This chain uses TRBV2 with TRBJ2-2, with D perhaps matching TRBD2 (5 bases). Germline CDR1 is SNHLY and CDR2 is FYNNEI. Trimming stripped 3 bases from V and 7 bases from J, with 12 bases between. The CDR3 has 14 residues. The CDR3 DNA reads TGTGCCAGCAGTGATGATCGACGGGGCGGGGAGCTGTTTTTT. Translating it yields CASSDDRRGGELFF.

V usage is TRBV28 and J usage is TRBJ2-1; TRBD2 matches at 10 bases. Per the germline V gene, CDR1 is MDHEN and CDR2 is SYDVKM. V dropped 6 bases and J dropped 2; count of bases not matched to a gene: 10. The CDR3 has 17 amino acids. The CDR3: CASSSGGAGGAYNEQFF. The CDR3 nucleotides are TGTGCCAGCAGCTCCGGGGGAGCGGGAGGGGCCTACAATGAGCAGTTCTTC.

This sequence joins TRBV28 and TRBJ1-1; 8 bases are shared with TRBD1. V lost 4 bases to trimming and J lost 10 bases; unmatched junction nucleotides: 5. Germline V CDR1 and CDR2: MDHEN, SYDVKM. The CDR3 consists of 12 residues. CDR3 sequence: CASSSLTGAAFF. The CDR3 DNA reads TGTGCCAGCAGTTCCCTGACAGGGGCAGCTTTCTTT.